This T cell receptor beta chain was obtained from a study of blood T cell repertoires in COVID-19. Study overall: Whether acute or convalescent, the COVID-19 samples came from the United States, Italy and Spain. Sources were T cells, B-cell-depleted T cells, or PBMCs; the material itself was cDNA or gDNA.

Germline V gene lookup returns CDR1 SGHRS and CDR2 YFSETQ. This CDR3 contains 15 residues. Trimming removed 0 bases at V and 3 bases at J, with 13 bases between. As processed by the authors: Researchers report that nucleated cell counts were estimated from reference gene primer amplification. Sequenced by immunoSEQ multiplex PCR; TCRdb stores in-frame clones only, minus some. That table furnishes V, J and clone size, whereas the DNA furnished D and trimming. Counted here are about 330,000 clones, over 75% occurring once; the ten biggest clones make up 4%. V is TRBV5-1 and J is TRBJ2-7, with D maybe TRBD2 (6 bases). This receptor was obtained from a woman between 45 and 65 years old with active or convalescent COVID-19. Sequences were obtained from peripheral blood. In DNA, the CDR3 is TGCGCCAGCAGCTTGGCCTTCTCTAGCGTCTACGAGCAGTACTTC. As protein: CASSLAFSSVYEQYF. Combining the CDR3 with reference TRBV5-1 and TRBJ2-7 gives the whole variable domain KAGVTQTPRYLIKTRGQQVTLSCSPISGHRSVSWYQQTPGQGLQFLFEYFSETQRNKGNFPGRFSGRQFSNSRSEMNVSTLELGDSALYLCASSLAFSSVYEQYFGPGTRLTVT.